This T cell receptor beta chain is from a study of control samples from healthy donors and cancer patients (TCRdb year 2020). The protocol used for the library was the immunoSEQ multiplex PCR assay. The immuneACCESS repertoire file appears here via TCRdb, limited to in-frame rearrangements. These files lack a portion of the clones; in checked studies, under half of the deficit traces to unresolved V genes, and the cause of the others is not known. The sample table shows 130,000 or so clones, and approximately 94% are seen once. The ten largest clones add up to around 12% of the sample. This clone was found a few times. This clone's antigen is unknown. No much larger clone exists at a distance of one base, and base qualities are not known. This receptor was obtained from a man between 40 and 49 years old in good health. The specimen was blood.

The CDR3 in this case is CASSTQQGVGYGYTF. The nucleotides are TGTGCCAGCAGTACCCAACAGGGGGTCGGCTATGGCTACACCTTC. Recombination linked TRBV27 to TRBJ1-2, with 8 bases matching TRBD1. The germline V and J ends show losses of 5 bases and 4 bases respectively, and no gene match explains 9 bases of the junction. The germline V gene (reference sequence) sets CDR1 to MNHEY and CDR2 to SMNVEV. The CDR3 goes from the cysteine to the phenylalanine over 15 residues. The DNA shown is the 45-base CDR3, in frame from base 1.